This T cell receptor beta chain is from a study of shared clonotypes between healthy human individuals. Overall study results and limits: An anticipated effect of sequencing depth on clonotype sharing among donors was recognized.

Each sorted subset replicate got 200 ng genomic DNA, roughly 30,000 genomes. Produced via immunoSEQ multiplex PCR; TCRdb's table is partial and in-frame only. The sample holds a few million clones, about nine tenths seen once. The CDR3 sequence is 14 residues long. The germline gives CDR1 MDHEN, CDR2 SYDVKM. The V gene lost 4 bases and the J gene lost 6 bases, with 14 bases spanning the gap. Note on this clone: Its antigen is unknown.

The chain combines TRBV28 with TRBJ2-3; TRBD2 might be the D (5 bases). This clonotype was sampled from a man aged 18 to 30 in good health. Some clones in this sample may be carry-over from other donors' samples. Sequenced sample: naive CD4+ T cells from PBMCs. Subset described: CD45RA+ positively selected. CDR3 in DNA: TGTGCCAGCAGTTCGACCGGACTGGGGGATACGCAGTATTTT. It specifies CASSSTGLGDTQYF.